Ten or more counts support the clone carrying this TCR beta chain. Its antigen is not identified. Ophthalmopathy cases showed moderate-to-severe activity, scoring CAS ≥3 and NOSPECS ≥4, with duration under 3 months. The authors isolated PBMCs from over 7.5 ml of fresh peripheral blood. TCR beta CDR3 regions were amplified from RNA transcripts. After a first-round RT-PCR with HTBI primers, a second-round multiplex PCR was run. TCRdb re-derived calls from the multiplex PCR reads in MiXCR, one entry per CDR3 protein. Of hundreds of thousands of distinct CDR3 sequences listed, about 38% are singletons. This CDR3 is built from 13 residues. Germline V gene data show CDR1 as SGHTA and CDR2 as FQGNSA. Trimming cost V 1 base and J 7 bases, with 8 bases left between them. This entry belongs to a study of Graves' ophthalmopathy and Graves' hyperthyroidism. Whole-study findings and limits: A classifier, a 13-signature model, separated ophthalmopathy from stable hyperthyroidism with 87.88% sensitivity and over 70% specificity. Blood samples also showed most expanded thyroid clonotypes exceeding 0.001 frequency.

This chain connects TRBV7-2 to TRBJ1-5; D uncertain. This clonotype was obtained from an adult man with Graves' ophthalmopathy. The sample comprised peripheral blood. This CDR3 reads CASSLVTWQPQHF. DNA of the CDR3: TGTGCCAGCAGCTTAGTAACGTGGCAGCCCCAGCATTTT.